One and the same sample provided the 25 T cell receptor beta chains below, sequenced in a study of human T cells and chemical hapten exposure. As for time point: patch test 1, 2 weeks after DPC sensitization. Treatment reported: therapeutic diphenylcyclopropenone sensitization with weekly scalp DPC. Extraction yielded total RNA from whole blood (unfractionated). TCRdb used MiXCR to reprocess the RACE reads, holding one entry per CDR3 protein. The table records some 38,000 distinct CDR3 sequences, approximately 6.3% of them present only once. Sequencing was performed on whole blood, taken in connection with sensitization to the hapten diphenylcyclopropenone (DPC). The source of these receptors is a woman aged 25 to 45 with alopecia areata. Some clones in this sample may be carry-over from other donors' samples.

The rearrangement uses TRBV30 and TRBJ1-6, with D unresolved. Per germline, CDR1 GTSNPN and CDR2 SVGIG (reference sequence). This CDR3 has 15 amino acids. V lost 4 bases, J lost 0 bases, and 10 bases lay in between. This CDR3 is CAWTGSSSYNSPLHF. The DNA of the CDR3 is TGTGCCTGGACTGGCAGTAGCTCCTATAATTCACCCCTCCACTTT.

There are many counts of this clonotype. V and J are TRBV7-2 and TRBJ2-3; D is undetermined. Germline lookup yields CDR1 SGHTA and CDR2 FQGNSA. Deletions cut 6 bases from V and 2 bases from J, with 12 bases between. CDR3 size: 14 residues. The CDR3 coding sequence is TGTGCCAGCAGAACCACTTATTTCACAGATACGCAGTATTTT. This translates into CASRTTYFTDTQYF.

This clonotype was seen a few times. The genes are TRBV20-1 and TRBJ2-5; D remains unclear. Per germline, CDR1 DFQATT and CDR2 SNEGSKA (reference sequence). V was trimmed by 6 bases and J by 2 bases, leaving 16 bases between them. This CDR3 is 14 amino acids long. CDR3 nucleotides: TGCAGTGCGACTTCGACTCAGGTACAAGAGACCCAGTACTTC. Protein product: CSATSTQVQETQYF.

The chain uses TRBV9 and TRBJ2-2; weak D call: TRBD1 (6 bases). The CDR3 runs 15 residues. Trimming stripped 0 bases from V and 1 base from J, with 7 bases between. Germline V gives CDR1 SGDLS, CDR2 YYNGEE. The CDR3: CASSVETGNTGELFF. In nucleotides, the CDR3 is TGTGCCAGCAGCGTAGAGACAGGGAACACCGGGGAGCTGTTTTTT.

The table lists this clonotype with a few counts. The chain has TRBV11-2 and TRBJ2-7; D is ambiguous. V was cut by 5 bases and J by 0 bases, with 8 bases left in between. CDR1 is SGHAT, CDR2 FQNNGV, per germline. This CDR3 comprises 13 residues. For the CDR3, the DNA is TGTGCCAGCAGCCCCGGGTCCTCCTACGAGCAGTACTTC. It yields the protein CASSPGSSYEQYF.

This clonotype was found many times. V gene TRBV3-1 combines with J gene TRBJ2-1, with 7 bases lining up with TRBD1. CDR3 length: 16 amino acids. Germline CDR1 and CDR2: LGHDT and YNNKEL (reference sequence). V lost 2 bases to trimming and J lost 7 bases; unmatched junction nucleotides: 11. The CDR3 nucleotides are TGTGCCAGCAGCCAACACAAATCGACAGGGCGGAATGAGCAGTTCTTC. Encoded protein: CASSQHKSTGRNEQFF.

The V call is TRBV7-9, the J call TRBJ1-1; TRBD1 agrees at 9 bases. The CDR3 consists of 15 residues. V lost 5 bases to trimming and J lost 8 bases; unmatched junction nucleotides: 12. CDR1 SEHNR and CDR2 FQNEAQ come from the germline V gene (reference sequence). CDR3 nucleotides: TGTGCCAGCAGCCACGGGACAGGGAGCCTTTTAGAAGCTTTCTTT. This sequence encodes CASSHGTGSLLEAFF.

In this sample, this clonotype turned up a few times. The J gene is TRBJ1-1, the V gene TRBV18; TRBD1 is a possible D gene (6 bases). CDR3 size: 14 residues. Germline V gene data show CDR1 as KGHSH and CDR2 as LQKENI. Between the trimmed V and J ends, which lost 3 bases and 1 base, there was a span of 9 bases. The CDR3 reads CASSPTGQNTEAFF. CDR3 sequence (DNA): TGTGCCAGCTCACCCACGGGACAGAACACTGAAGCTTTCTTT.

This clonotype was seen a handful of times. The chain couples TRBV27 to TRBJ2-2; D might be TRBD2 (6 bases). Per the germline V gene, CDR1 is MNHEY and CDR2 is SMNVEV (reference sequence). The CDR3 is 13 residues long. V was cut by 3 bases and J by 5 bases, with 7 bases left in between. CDR3 residues: CASSFRGTGELFF. For the CDR3, the DNA is TGTGCCAGCAGTTTTCGGGGGACCGGGGAGCTGTTTTTT.

This clonotype came up a few times. V usage is TRBV20-1 and J usage is TRBJ1-5, with 7 nucleotides matching TRBD1. Losses at the gene ends were 3 bases for V and 5 bases for J; bases not matched to a gene: 19. The length of the CDR3 is 18 residues. In germline, CDR1 is DFQATT, CDR2 SNEGSKA (reference sequence). The CDR3 sequence is CSASPFSGAGQGDQPQHF. The DNA for the CDR3 is TGCAGTGCTAGCCCATTCTCCGGGGCAGGCCAGGGGGATCAGCCCCAGCATTTT.

This clonotype was recorded at least ten times. J is TRBJ1-1 and V is TRBV3-1; D is uncertain. Germline values: CDR1 LGHDT, CDR2 YNNKEL (reference sequence). V lost 3 bases, J lost 1 base, and 12 bases lay in between. There are 15 residues in the CDR3. CDR3 amino acids: CASSQGSGRNTEAFF. CDR3 nucleotides: TGTGCCAGCAGCCAGGGGTCTGGGCGGAACACTGAAGCTTTCTTT.

This chain connects TRBV28 to TRBJ2-7, with D possibly TRBD2 on 6 matching bases. V was shortened by 6 bases and J by 0 bases, with 6 bases between the two germline ends. The CDR3 totals 12 residues. The germline V gene encodes CDR1 MDHEN and CDR2 SYDVKM. The CDR3 sequence is CASRTSSYEQYF. The CDR3 DNA follows: TGTGCCAGCAGGACTAGCTCCTACGAGCAGTACTTC.

In its sample, this clonotype was seen a few times. J is TRBJ1-2 and V is TRBV4-2; no reliable D call. CDR3 length: 11 residues. The germline gives CDR1 LGHNA, CDR2 YNFKEQ. V was cut by 3 bases and J by 3 bases, with 2 bases left in between. The CDR3 sequence is CASSHDYGYTF. The DNA for the CDR3 is TGTGCCAGCAGCCATGACTATGGCTACACCTTC.

V gene TRBV2 combines with J gene TRBJ1-6, with unresolved D. The CDR3 consists of 15 residues. The germline CDR1 and CDR2 sequences are SNHLY and FYNNEI. Between the trimmed V and J ends, which lost 2 bases and 11 bases, there was a span of 16 bases. The DNA of the CDR3 is TGTGCCAGCAGTGAAACACAATTCGCACTTCCACCCCTCCACTTT. Its translation is CASSETQFALPPLHF. Full variable domain (rest looked up from reference TRBV2 and TRBJ1-6): EPEVTQTPSHQVTQMGQEVILRCVPISNHLYFYWYRQILGQKVEFLVSFYNNEISEKSEIFDDQFSVERPDGSNFTLKIRSTKLEDSAMYFCASSETQFALPPLHFGNGTRLTVT.

This clonotype has a count of ten or more. V usage is TRBV6-2 or TRBV6-3 and J usage is TRBJ2-5; no reliable D call. V dropped 0 bases and J dropped 2 bases, with 7 bases sitting between them. This CDR3 contains 14 residues. Germline V gene lookup returns CDR1 MNHEY and CDR2 SVGEGT. The CDR3 coding sequence is TGTGCCAGCAGTTACTCGCCAGGACAAGAGACCCAGTACTTC. Amino acid sequence: CASSYSPGQETQYF.

This clonotype was seen a single time. A single base separates this from a much larger clone, so it may be a read error. V gene TRBV6-2 or TRBV6-3 combines with J gene TRBJ1-2, with a tentative D call TRBD1 (5 bases). This CDR3 comprises 13 residues. CDR1 and CDR2 from the germline V gene are MNHEY and SVGEGT. Here the CDR3 reads CASSSGHLYGHTF. The CDR3 DNA reads TGTGCCAGCAGCTCAGGACACCTCTATGGCCACACCTTC.

Only a few counts were recorded for this clonotype. The chain recombines TRBV5-4 with TRBJ1-2, with D tentatively TRBD1 (6 bases). The V end lost 1 base, the J end lost 4 bases, and 14 bases lay between the germline ends. Germline V gene data show CDR1 as SGHNT and CDR2 as YYREEE (reference sequence). This CDR3 is 15 amino acids long. Here the CDR3 DNA reads TGTGCCAGCAGCTTGCCCTCTACAGGGATCTATGGCTACACCTTC. It specifies CASSLPSTGIYGYTF. Full variable domain (outside the CDR3, taken from reference TRBV5-4 and TRBJ1-2): ETGVTQSPTHLIKTRGQQVTLRCSSQSGHNTVSWYQQALGQGPQFIFQYYREEENGRGNFPPRFSGLQFPNYSSELNVNALELDDSALYLCASSLPSTGIYGYTFGSGTRLTVV.

The chain joins TRBV12-3 or TRBV12-4 to TRBJ1-6; weak D call: TRBD1 (6 bases). V was pared by 3 bases and J by 6 bases, with 15 bases between. CDR3 length equals 16 residues. Here the CDR3 DNA reads TGTGCCAGCAGTTTTGGCCCCACAGGGTCTAATTCACCCCTCCACTTT. Protein: CASSFGPTGSNSPLHF.

This clonotype came up many times. The V and J genes are TRBV7-2 and TRBJ1-3, with TRBD1 as a possible D gene (5 bases). V was shortened by 2 bases and J by 3 bases, with 14 bases between the two germline ends. In germline, CDR1 is SGHTA, CDR2 FQGNSA. The CDR3 contains 16 residues. CDR3 in DNA: TGTGCCAGCAGCTTAAGCTCAGGGATTTTTGGAAACACCATATATTTT. Encoded protein: CASSLSSGIFGNTIYF.

The gene calls are TRBV20-1 and TRBJ1-5; D remains unclear. V was trimmed by 2 bases and J by 0 bases, leaving 8 bases between them. CDR1 DFQATT and CDR2 SNEGSKA come from the germline V gene (reference sequence). The CDR3 has 14 residues. The CDR3 nucleotides read TGCAGTGCTAGATTAGGGAATAGCAATCAGCCCCAGCATTTT. Protein sequence: CSARLGNSNQPQHF.

This clonotype was seen at least ten times. The V gene is TRBV7-2, the J gene TRBJ2-5; 8 bases are shared with TRBD1. The CDR3 spans 13 residues. Losses at the gene ends were 3 bases for V and 4 bases for J; bases not matched to a gene: 1. Germline CDR1 reads SGHTA; CDR2 reads FQGNSA. The CDR3 bases are TGTGCCAGCAGCTTTACAGGGGGAGAGACCCAGTACTTC. It codes for CASSFTGGETQYF. Full variable domain (missing parts from reference TRBV7-2 and TRBJ2-5): GAGVSQSPSNKVTEKGKDVELRCDPISGHTALYWYRQSLGQGLEFLIYFQGNSAPDKSGLPSDRFSAERTGGSVSTLTIQRTQQEDSAVYLCASSFTGGETQYFGPGTRLLVL.

Ten or more counts support this clonotype. This chain uses TRBV6-2 or TRBV6-3 with TRBJ2-5, with a tentative D call TRBD1 (5 bases). CDR1 and CDR2 (germline): MNHEY, SVGEGT. The CDR3 spans 14 residues. V was shortened by 5 bases and J by 0 bases, with 10 bases between the two germline ends. DNA of the CDR3: TGTGCCAGCAGTCTGACAGCGTACCAAGAGACCCAGTACTTC. Its protein product is CASSLTAYQETQYF.

The chain uses TRBV6-1 and TRBJ1-1; TRBD1 might be the D (5 bases). This CDR3 has 16 residues. V was shortened by 7 bases and J by 4 bases, with 22 bases between the two germline ends. CDR1 and CDR2 (germline): MNHNS, SASEGT. CDR3 region: CASTNPFGGGFTEAFF. CDR3 in DNA: TGTGCCAGCACCAATCCCTTTGGGGGTGGTTTCACTGAAGCTTTCTTT.

This clonotype turned up a few times. The chain carries TRBV3-1 and TRBJ2-5; D uncertain. Germline V CDR1 and CDR2: LGHDT, YNNKEL (reference sequence). This CDR3 region has 14 residues. V lost 5 bases to trimming and J lost 5 bases, with 15 bases between them. The DNA of the CDR3 is TGTGCCAGCAGCTCCCAGCGCAGTAGGGAGACCCAGTACTTC. Translated: CASSSQRSRETQYF.

This clonotype has a count of ten or more. V is TRBV11-2 and J is TRBJ2-2, with 7 bases matching TRBD2. The CDR3 spans 18 residues. Germline values: CDR1 SGHAT, CDR2 FQNNGV. V was pared by 5 bases and J by 2 bases, with 14 bases of the junction left unmatched. The CDR3 spells CASSHGAGDYLNTGELFF. The CDR3 region has the DNA TGTGCCAGCAGCCACGGGGCGGGGGACTACCTTAACACCGGGGAGCTGTTTTTT.